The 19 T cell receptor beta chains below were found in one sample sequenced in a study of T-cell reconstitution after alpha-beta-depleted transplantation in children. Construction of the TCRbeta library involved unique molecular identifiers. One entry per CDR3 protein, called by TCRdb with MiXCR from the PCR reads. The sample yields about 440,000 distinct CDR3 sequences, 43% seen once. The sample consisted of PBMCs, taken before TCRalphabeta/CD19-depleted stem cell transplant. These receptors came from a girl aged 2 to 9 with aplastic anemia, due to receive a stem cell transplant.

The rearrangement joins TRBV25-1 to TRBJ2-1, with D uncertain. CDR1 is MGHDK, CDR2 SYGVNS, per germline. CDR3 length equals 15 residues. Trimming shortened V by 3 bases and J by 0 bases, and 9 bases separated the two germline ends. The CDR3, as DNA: TGTGCCAGCAGTGACCCCTCGAGCTCCTACAATGAGCAGTTCTTC. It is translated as CASSDPSSSYNEQFF.

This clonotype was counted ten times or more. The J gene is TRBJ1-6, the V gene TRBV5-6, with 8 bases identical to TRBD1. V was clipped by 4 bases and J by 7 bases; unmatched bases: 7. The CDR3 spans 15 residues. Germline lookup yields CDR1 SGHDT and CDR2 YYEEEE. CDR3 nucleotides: TGTGCCAGCAGCCTCGACAGGGGAAGGAATTCACCCCTCCACTTT. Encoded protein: CASSLDRGRNSPLHF.

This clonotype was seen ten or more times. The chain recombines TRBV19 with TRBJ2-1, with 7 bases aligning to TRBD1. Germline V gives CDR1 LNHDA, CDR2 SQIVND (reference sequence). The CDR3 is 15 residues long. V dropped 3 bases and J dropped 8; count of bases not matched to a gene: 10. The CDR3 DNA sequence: TGTGCCAGTAGTATCAAAAGGGGGCGAGGTGATGAGCAGTTCTTC. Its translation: CASSIKRGRGDEQFF.

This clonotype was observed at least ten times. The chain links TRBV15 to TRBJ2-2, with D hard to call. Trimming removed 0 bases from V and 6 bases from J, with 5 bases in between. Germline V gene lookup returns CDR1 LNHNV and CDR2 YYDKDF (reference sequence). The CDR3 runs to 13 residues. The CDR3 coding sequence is TGTGCCACCAGCAGAGAGCGAGCCGGGGAGCTGTTTTTT. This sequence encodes CATSRERAGELFF.

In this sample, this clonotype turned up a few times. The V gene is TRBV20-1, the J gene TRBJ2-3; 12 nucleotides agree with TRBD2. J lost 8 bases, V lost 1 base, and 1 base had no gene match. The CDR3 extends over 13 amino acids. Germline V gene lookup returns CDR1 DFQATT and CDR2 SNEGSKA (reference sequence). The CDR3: CSARGTSGVTQYF. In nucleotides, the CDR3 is TGCAGTGCTAGAGGGACTAGCGGGGTTACGCAGTATTTT.

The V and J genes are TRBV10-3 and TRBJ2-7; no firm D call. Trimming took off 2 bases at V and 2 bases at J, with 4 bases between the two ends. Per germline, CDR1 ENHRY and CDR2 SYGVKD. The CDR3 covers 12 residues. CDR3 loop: CAISEVPYEQYF. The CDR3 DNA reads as TGTGCCATCAGTGAGGTACCCTACGAGCAGTACTTC.

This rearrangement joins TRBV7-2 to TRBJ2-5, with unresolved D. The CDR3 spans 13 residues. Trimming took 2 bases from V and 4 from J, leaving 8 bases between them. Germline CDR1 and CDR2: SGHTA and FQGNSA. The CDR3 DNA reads TGTGCCAGCAGCTTAAAAGGCCCAGAGACCCAGTACTTC. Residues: CASSLKGPETQYF.

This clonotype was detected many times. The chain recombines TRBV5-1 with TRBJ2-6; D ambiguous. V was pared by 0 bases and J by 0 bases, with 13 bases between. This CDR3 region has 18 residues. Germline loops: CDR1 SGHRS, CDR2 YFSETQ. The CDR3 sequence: CASSLGTESLSGANVLTF. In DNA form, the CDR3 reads TGCGCCAGCAGCTTGGGGACGGAATCCCTCTCTGGGGCCAACGTCCTGACTTTC.

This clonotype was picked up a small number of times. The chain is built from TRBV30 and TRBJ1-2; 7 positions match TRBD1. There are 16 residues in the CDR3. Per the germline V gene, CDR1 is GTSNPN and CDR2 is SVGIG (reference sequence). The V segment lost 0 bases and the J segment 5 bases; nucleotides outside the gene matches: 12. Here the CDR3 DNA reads TGTGCCTGGAGTGTCGTTAGCGGGACAGTGGTTTATGGCTACACCTTC. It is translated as CAWSVVSGTVVYGYTF. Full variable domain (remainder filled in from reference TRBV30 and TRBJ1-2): SQTIHQWPATLVQPVGSPLSLECTVEGTSNPNLYWYRQAAGRGLQLLFYSVGIGQISSEVPQNLSASRPQDRQFILSSKKLLLSDSGFYLCAWSVVSGTVVYGYTFGSGTRLTVV.

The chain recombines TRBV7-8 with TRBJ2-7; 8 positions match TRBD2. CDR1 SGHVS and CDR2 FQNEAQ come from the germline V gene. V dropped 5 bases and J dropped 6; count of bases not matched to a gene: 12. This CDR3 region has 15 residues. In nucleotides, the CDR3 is TGTGCCAGCAGCCAGACGGGAGATCGGGGGGGCGAGCAGTACTTC. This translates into CASSQTGDRGGEQYF.

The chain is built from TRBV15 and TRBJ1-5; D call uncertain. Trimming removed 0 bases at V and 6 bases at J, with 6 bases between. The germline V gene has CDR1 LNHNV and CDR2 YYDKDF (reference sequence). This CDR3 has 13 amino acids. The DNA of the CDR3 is TGTGCCACCAGCAGAGATTGGGGTCAGCCCCAGCATTTT. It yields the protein CATSRDWGQPQHF.

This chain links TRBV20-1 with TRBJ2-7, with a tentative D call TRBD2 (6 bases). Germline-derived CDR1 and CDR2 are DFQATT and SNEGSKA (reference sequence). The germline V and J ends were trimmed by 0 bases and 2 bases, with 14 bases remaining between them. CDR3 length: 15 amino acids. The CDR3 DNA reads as TGCAGTGCTAGAGATTACGGGAGACCCACCTACGAGCAGTACTTC. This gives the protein CSARDYGRPTYEQYF.

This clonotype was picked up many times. CDR3 in amino acids: CSSGQGGRNEQFF. In nucleotides, the CDR3 is TGTTCATCCGGGCAGGGAGGGAGAAATGAGCAGTTCTTC. The chain recombines TRBV28 with TRBJ2-1; 7 bases line up with TRBD2. This CDR3 contains 13 residues. Germline V gives CDR1 MDHEN, CDR2 SYDVKM.

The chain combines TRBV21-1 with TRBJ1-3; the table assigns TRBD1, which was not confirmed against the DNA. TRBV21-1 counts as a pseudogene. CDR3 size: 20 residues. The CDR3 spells CASSKARVDRGPLSGNTIYF. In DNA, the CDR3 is TGTGCCAGCAGCAAAGCGCGGGTGGACAGGGGGCCCCTCTCTGGAAACACCATATATTTT.

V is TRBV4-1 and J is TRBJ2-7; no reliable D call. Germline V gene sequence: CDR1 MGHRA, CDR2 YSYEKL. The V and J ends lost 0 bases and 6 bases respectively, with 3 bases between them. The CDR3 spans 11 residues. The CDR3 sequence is CASSQDVEQYF. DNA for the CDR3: TGCGCCAGCAGCCAAGATGTCGAGCAGTACTTC.

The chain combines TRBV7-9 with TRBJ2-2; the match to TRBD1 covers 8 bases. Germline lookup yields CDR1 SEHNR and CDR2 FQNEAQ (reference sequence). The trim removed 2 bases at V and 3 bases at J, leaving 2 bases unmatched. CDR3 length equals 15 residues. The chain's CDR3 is CASSLRDRYTGELFF. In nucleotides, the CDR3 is TGTGCCAGCAGCTTACGGGACAGGTACACCGGGGAGCTGTTTTTT.

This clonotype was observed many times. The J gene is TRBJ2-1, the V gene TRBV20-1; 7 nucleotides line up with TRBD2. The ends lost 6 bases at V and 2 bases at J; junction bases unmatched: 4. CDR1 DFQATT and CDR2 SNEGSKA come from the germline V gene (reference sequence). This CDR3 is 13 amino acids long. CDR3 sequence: CSAERDPYNEQFF. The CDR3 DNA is TGCAGTGCAGAGCGGGACCCCTACAATGAGCAGTTCTTC.

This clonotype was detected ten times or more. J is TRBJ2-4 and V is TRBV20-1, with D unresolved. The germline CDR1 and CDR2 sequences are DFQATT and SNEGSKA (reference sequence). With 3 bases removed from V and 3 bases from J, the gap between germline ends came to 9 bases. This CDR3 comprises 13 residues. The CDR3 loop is CSASGQNKNIQYF. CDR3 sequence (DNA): TGCAGTGCTAGCGGTCAGAACAAAAACATTCAGTACTTC.

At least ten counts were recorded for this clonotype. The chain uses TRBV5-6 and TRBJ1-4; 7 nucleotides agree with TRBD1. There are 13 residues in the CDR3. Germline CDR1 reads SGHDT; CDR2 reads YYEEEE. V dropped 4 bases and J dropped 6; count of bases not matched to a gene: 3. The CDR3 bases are TGTGCCAGCAGCCCGGGGACAGATGAAAAACTGTTTTTT. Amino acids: CASSPGTDEKLFF.